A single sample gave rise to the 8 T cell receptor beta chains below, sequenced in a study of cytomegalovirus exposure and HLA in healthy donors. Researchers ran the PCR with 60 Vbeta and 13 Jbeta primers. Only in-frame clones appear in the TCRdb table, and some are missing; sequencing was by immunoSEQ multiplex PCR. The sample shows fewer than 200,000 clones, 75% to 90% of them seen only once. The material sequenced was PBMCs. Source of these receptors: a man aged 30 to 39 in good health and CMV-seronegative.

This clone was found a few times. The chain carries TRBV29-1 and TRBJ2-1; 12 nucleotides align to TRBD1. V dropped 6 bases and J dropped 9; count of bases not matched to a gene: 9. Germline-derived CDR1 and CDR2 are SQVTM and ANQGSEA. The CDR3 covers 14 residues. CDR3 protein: CSVVPGQGAFEQFF. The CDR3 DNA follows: TGCAGCGTGGTTCCGGGACAGGGGGCTTTTGAGCAGTTCTTC.

This CDR3 is CASSLTAYNEQFF. In DNA form, the CDR3 reads TGTGCCAGCAGCTTAACAGCCTACAATGAGCAGTTCTTC. V usage is TRBV7-2 and J usage is TRBJ2-1; no clear D gene. V gave up 2 bases and J gave up 2 bases, with 4 bases separating them. This CDR3 is built from 13 residues. Germline CDR1 and CDR2: SGHTA and FQGNSA.

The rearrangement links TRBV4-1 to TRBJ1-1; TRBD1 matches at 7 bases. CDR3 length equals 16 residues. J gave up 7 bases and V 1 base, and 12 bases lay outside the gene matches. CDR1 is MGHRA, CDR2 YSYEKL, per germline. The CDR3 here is CASSQAWDSELLEAFF. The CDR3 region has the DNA TGCGCCAGCAGCCAAGCCTGGGACAGCGAGCTGCTTGAAGCTTTCTTT.

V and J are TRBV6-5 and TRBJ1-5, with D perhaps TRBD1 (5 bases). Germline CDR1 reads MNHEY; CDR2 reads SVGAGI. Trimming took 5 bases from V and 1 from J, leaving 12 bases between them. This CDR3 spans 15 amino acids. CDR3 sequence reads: CASSRLRGSNQPQHF. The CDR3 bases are TGTGCCAGCAGTCGCTTAAGGGGCAGCAATCAGCCCCAGCATTTT.

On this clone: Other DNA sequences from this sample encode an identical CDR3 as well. CDR3 sequence (DNA): TGCAGCGTTGGAGCAGGGGAGAATCAGCCCCAGCATTTT. Translated, it gives CSVGAGENQPQHF. The chain recombines TRBV29-1 with TRBJ1-5, with D perhaps TRBD1 (6 bases). The CDR3 consists of 13 residues. The V and J ends lost 4 bases and 4 bases respectively, with 11 bases between them. The V gene's germline CDR1 is SQVTM and CDR2 ANQGSEA.

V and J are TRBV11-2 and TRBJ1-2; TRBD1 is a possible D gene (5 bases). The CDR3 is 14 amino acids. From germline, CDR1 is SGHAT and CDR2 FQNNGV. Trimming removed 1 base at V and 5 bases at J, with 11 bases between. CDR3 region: CASSLGSSGYGYTF. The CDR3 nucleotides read TGTGCCAGCAGCTTAGGTTCCTCAGGGTATGGCTACACCTTC.

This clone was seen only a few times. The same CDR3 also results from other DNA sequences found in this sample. In DNA, the CDR3 is TGTGCCAGCAGTTTAGGTACAACTGAAGCTTTCTTT. Protein product: CASSLGTTEAFF. The gene calls are TRBV28 and TRBJ1-1; D call uncertain. This CDR3 spans 12 amino acids. Per germline, CDR1 MDHEN and CDR2 SYDVKM. With 2 bases removed from V and 5 bases from J, the gap between germline ends came to 6 bases.

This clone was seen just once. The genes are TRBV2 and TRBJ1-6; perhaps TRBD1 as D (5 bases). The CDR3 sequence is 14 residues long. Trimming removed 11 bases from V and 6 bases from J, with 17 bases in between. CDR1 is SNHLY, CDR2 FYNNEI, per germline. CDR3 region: CARRRQSPNSPLHF. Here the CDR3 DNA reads TGTGCCCGCCGACGACAGAGTCCTAATTCACCCCTCCACTTT.